The T cell receptor beta chain under discussion was sequenced for a study of Graves' ophthalmopathy and Graves' hyperthyroidism (dated by TCRdb to between 2017 and 2018). Turning to the overall study: Peripheral blood was collected before any treatment was given, at the time of initial diagnosis. TCR beta repertoire signatures were used to distinguish Graves' ophthalmopathy from Graves' hyperthyroidism and to predict progression to ophthalmopathy. In total, 135 blood samples were TCR-sequenced: roughly 45 ophthalmopathy, approximately 80 hyperthyroidism and some 17 hyperthyroidism-to-ophthalmopathy patients. To explore V-J signatures that distinguish ophthalmopathy from hyperthyroidism, a discovery set of around 100 patients was enrolled, made up of roughly 41 with ophthalmopathy and roughly 55 with stable hyperthyroidism. The independent validation cohort included 18 to 20 hyperthyroidism patients plus 17 patients who later progressed from hyperthyroidism to ophthalmopathy. In roughly six hyperthyroidism patients, the T-cell repertoires found in thyroid tissue were compared with those found in blood. Once sampling was done, hyperthyroidism patients were given methimazole at a starting dose of 30 mg daily, while ophthalmopathy patients were given high-dose intravenous methylprednisolone.

The full study reports these points: In validation, the model predicted ophthalmopathy progression with 70.59% sensitivity and approximately 75% specificity; roughly 11 predicted patients were CT-confirmed with GO in a median of approximately 6.5 months. Most of the expanded thyroid clonotypes with a frequency above 0.001 were also detected in blood, and it was suggested that the thyroid immune response may be reflected by blood repertoires. The 13-signature model separated ophthalmopathy from stable hyperthyroidism with roughly 88% sensitivity and 81.08% specificity in cross-validation, and 80%/75% in the test set. Sample size was not predetermined statistically, and investigators were not blinded to group allocation.

TCR beta CDR3 regions were amplified from RNA transcripts for repertoire sequencing. A first-round RT-PCR used HTBI primers with the Qiagen OneStep RT-PCR kit, followed by a second-round multiplex PCR, size selection and purification. Libraries were sequenced on an Illumina HiSeq2000 using paired-end 100 bp reads. The study's processing was this. SOAPnuke was used for read processing, and reads with adapters, uncalled bases, a mean Phred below 15, or no exact constant-primer or identifier match were discarded. COPE v1.2.5 was used to merge high-quality paired reads. Each unique nucleotide sequence was treated as a clonotype, and MiTCR v1.1 was used to align the clonotypes to the IMGT TRB V, D and J references. Analysis was restricted to V-J combinations with a frequency above 0.0001, which covered over 98% of repertoires. A TCR clonal expansion and chaos score per V-J combination was defined as the ratio of F50 clonal expansion to chaos observed in the TCRdist matrix. Welch's t-statistics and random forest were used to reduce the features to some 13 V-J combinations, which were then used as input to a naive Bayes classifier. Thyroid-blood repertoire similarity was quantified with the Morisita-Horn index. The public reads were reprocessed in TCRdb via fastp at Q25 and MiXCR, keeping in-frame beta chains. Rows merge per CDR3 protein into single entries with the most common DNA and genes. The V and J calls were not made by the authors but by TCRdb's processing. The sample contains 340,000 or so distinct CDR3 sequences, roughly 17% of them found a single time. About 12% of the sample rests with the top ten.

This clonotype was detected many times. Its antigen is unknown. No much larger clonotype is one base removed from it; base qualities were not supplied. The ophthalmopathy patients had moderately to severely active disease, with a Clinical Activity Score of 3 or higher, a NOSPECS grade of 4 or higher, and a disease duration of less than 3 months. Patients with other autoimmune diseases, uncontrolled infections, pregnancy or lactation were excluded from the study. Clinical symptoms, serum thyroxine, TRAb, thyroid ultrasound and orbital computed tomography formed the basis of the diagnosis. Ficoll-Paque density gradient centrifugation was used to isolate PBMCs from around 10 ml of fresh peripheral blood. Trizol reagent was used to extract the total RNA, and its quality was then checked on an Agilent 2100 Bioanalyzer. This receptor was obtained from an adult man with Graves' ophthalmopathy. Source material: peripheral blood.

The base sequence is TGCAGCGCCGTTGATAGCAGCGTTGTGACCCAGTACTTC. This yields the protein CSAVDSSVVTQYF. This chain joins TRBV29-1 to TRBJ2-5, with no confident D gene call. The CDR3 has 13 amino acids, counting the end cysteine and phenylalanine. The retained sequence is limited to the CDR3, 39 bases, with the frame set at the first base. The germline V gene gives CDR1 as SQVTM and CDR2 as ANQGSEA. V was cut back by 7 bases and J by 7 bases, leaving a gap of 19 bases between them.